The sequence of this T cell receptor beta chain was determined in a study of T cell responses to AZD1222 COVID-19 vaccine. The CDR3 extends over 16 amino acids. Germline CDR1 reads MNHEY; CDR2 reads SVGAGI. Losses at the gene ends were 2 bases for V and 1 base for J; bases not matched to a gene: 5. The table came from immunoSEQ multiplex PCR; TCRdb's copy has only in-frame clones and leaves some out. The data contain under 75,000 clones, about 90% of them singletons. Whole-study findings and limits: AZD1222 recipients seropositive at baseline numbered only 6 or 7.

This clone is labeled as large (0.1 to 1%). As yet, its antigen is unknown. The TCR comes from an adult in good health. This chain joins TRBV6-5 and TRBJ2-3; 8 positions agree with TRBD2. The input for sequencing was peripheral blood, taken on day 0 of AZD1222 vaccination. CDR3 residues: CASSYETSERTDTQYF. The CDR3 nucleotides are TGTGCCAGCAGTTACGAGACTAGCGAGCGCACAGATACGCAGTATTTT.